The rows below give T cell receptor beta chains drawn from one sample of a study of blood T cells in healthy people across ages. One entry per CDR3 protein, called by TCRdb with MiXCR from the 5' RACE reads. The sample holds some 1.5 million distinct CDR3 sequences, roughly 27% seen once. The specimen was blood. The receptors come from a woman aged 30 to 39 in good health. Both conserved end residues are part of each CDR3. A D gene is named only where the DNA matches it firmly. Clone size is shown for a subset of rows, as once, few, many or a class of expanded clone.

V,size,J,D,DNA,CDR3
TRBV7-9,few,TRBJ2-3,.,TGTGCCAGCAGCTTAATGCAGGGCACAGATACGCAGTATTTT,CASSLMQGTDTQYF
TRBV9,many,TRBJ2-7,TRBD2,TGTGCCAGCAGCGTAATGGAGCGGGGGAGCCTCTACGAGCAGTACTTC,CASSVMERGSLYEQYF
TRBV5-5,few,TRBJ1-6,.,TGTGCCAGCAGCTTGACGACACGGAATAATTCACCCCTCCACTTT,CASSLTTRNNSPLHF
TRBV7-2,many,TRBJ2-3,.,TGTGCCAGCAGCTTAGGTTTTAGCGGCACAGATACGCAGTATTTT,CASSLGFSGTDTQYF
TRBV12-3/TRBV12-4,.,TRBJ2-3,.,TGTGCCAGCAGTTTTGGGAATCCCACAGATACGCAGTATTTT,CASSFGNPTDTQYF
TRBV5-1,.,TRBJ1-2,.,TGCGCCAGCAGCTTCTCCAGGGAAGGCTACACCTTC,CASSFSREGYTF
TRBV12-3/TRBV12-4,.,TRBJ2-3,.,TGTGCCAGCAGCAACGGGATTTATAAAGATACGCAGTATTTT,CASSNGIYKDTQYF
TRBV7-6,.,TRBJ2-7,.,TGTGCCAGCAGCTTAAGAGCGCCTACCGCCCTGGACGAGCAGTACTTC,CASSLRAPTALDEQYF
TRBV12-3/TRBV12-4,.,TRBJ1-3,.,TGTGCCAGCAGAATACCAGGGGATAGCACCATATATTTT,CASRIPGDSTIYF
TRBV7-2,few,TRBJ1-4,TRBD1,TGTGCCAGCAGCTCCTACAGGGGAACGGGTGAAAAACTGTTTTTT,CASSSYRGTGEKLFF
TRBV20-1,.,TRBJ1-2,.,TGCAGTGCACCCCTGGGCAGGGGCTATGGCTACACCTTC,CSAPLGRGYGYTF
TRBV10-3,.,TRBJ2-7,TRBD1,TGTGCCATCAGTGACCCGGACAGGGGAACGTACGAGCAGTACTTC,CAISDPDRGTYEQYF
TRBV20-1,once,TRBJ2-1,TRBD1,TGCAGTGCTAGAACGACAGGGCCGGTTAAAGAGCAGTTCTTC,CSARTTGPVKEQFF
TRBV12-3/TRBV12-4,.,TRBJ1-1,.,TGTGCCGGCAGTTTGGGAAGGGAGGATATAGCTTTCTTT,CAGSLGREDIAFF
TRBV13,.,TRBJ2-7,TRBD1,TGTGCCAGCAATTTTCAGGGGGCGCCTGGCGAGCAGTACTTC,CASNFQGAPGEQYF
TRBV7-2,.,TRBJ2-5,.,TGTGCCAGCAGCTTAGTTCCGCGCGGTGGCGGGAAGACCCAGTACTTC,CASSLVPRGGGKTQYF
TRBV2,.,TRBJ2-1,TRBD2,TGTGCCAGCAAGGGGGCTAGCGGGGCAGATGAGCAGTTCTTC,CASKGASGADEQFF
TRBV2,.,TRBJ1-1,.,TGTGCCAGCAGTGAAGCGCTAACGGTAACTGAAGCTTTCTTT,CASSEALTVTEAFF
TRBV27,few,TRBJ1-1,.,TGTGCCAGCAGTTTACAGGGCGGCATGAACACTGAAGCTTTCTTT,CASSLQGGMNTEAFF
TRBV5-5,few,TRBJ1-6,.,TGTGCCAGCAGGCTCAGGGTGCGTAATTCACCCCTCCACTTT,CASRLRVRNSPLHF